Following are 18 T cell receptor beta chains from one sample sequenced in a study of blood T cell repertoires in COVID-19. TCRdb's table, derived via immunoSEQ multiplex PCR, lists solely in-frame clones and lacks some. The profile shows 400,000 to 450,000 clones, roughly 89% of them singletons. Material for sequencing was peripheral blood. These receptors originate from a woman aged 25 to 39 with active or convalescent COVID-19.

This clone was counted between two and nine times. It is unclear where the CDR3 begins or ends on the DNA, so no DNA is shown, and the CDR3 is as TCRdb lists it. The chain has TRBV29-1 and TRBJ1-1; TRBD1 is the table's D call, not checked against the DNA. With termini counted, the CDR3 has 13 amino acids. CDR1 is SQVTM and CDR2 is ANQGSEA in the germline V gene. CDR3 loop: CSVGPGQVTEAFF.

The gene calls are TRBV19 and TRBJ1-2; D uncertain. Germline CDR1 and CDR2: LNHDA and SQIVND (reference sequence). V was trimmed by 5 bases and J by 3 bases, leaving 10 bases between them. The CDR3 extends over 13 amino acids. The CDR3 is CASSPGLYYGYTF. For the CDR3, the DNA is TGTGCCAGTAGTCCAGGACTTTACTATGGCTACACCTTC. Supplemented by reference TRBV19 and TRBJ1-2, the full variable domain reads DGGITQSPKYLFRKEGQNVTLSCEQNLNHDAMYWYRQDPGQGLRLIYYSQIVNDFQKGDIAEGYSVSREKKESFPLTVTSAQKNPTAFYLCASSPGLYYGYTFGSGTRLTVV.

This chain links TRBV10-1 with TRBJ2-7; D perhaps matches TRBD2 (5 bases). There are 12 residues in the CDR3. Germline CDR1 is WNHNN and CDR2 is SYGVQD (reference sequence). V was shortened by 6 bases and J by 4 bases, with 10 bases between the two germline ends. Here the CDR3 DNA reads TGCGCCAGCAGACGGGAATCTTACGAGCAGTACTTC. Amino acid sequence: CASRRESYEQYF.

This chain connects TRBV5-1 to TRBJ1-2; D remains ambiguous. V lost 0 bases and J lost 4, with 10 bases in between. This CDR3 has 14 residues. The germline V gene has CDR1 SGHRS and CDR2 YFSETQ. The CDR3: CASSLASGTYGYTF. CDR3 sequence (DNA): TGCGCCAGCAGCTTGGCTTCAGGTACCTATGGCTACACCTTC.

The CDR3 sequence is CASSMAAAEAFF. DNA of the CDR3: TGTGCCAGTAGTATGGCCGCAGCTGAAGCTTTCTTT. V is TRBV19 and J is TRBJ1-1, with D unresolved. Germline-derived CDR1 and CDR2 are LNHDA and SQIVND (reference sequence). This CDR3 has 12 residues. V was clipped by 3 bases and J by 6 bases, with 8 bases between them. Full variable domain (outside the CDR3, taken from reference TRBV19 and TRBJ1-1): DGGITQSPKYLFRKEGQNVTLSCEQNLNHDAMYWYRQDPGQGLRLIYYSQIVNDFQKGDIAEGYSVSREKKESFPLTVTSAQKNPTAFYLCASSMAAAEAFFGQGTRLTVV.

The chain carries TRBV18 and TRBJ2-1, with TRBD2 identical over 12 bases. The germline V gene has CDR1 KGHSH and CDR2 LQKENI. Trimming at V came to 3 bases and at J to 0 bases, leaving 9 bases not matched to a gene. This CDR3 spans 19 amino acids. Here the CDR3 reads CASSPRLAGAPSSYNEQFF. In nucleotides, the CDR3 is TGTGCCAGCTCACCTCGACTAGCGGGGGCCCCGAGCTCCTACAATGAGCAGTTCTTC. The complete variable domain, with remaining parts taken from reference TRBV18 and TRBJ2-1, reads NAGVMQNPRHLVRRRGQEARLRCSPMKGHSHVYWYRQLPEEGLKFMVYLQKENIIDESGMPKERFSAEFPKEGPSILRIQQVVRGDSAAYFCASSPRLAGAPSSYNEQFFGPGTRLTVL.

The V gene is TRBV15, the J gene TRBJ1-2; D might be TRBD1 (6 bases). Germline CDR1 is LNHNV and CDR2 is YYDKDF (reference sequence). The CDR3 is 14 amino acids. The germline V and J ends were trimmed by 5 bases and 4 bases, with 14 bases remaining between them. As DNA, the CDR3 is TGTGCCACCAGCTACCGGGGACACCTCTATGGCTACACCTTC. It is translated as CATSYRGHLYGYTF.

This sequence joins TRBV4-1 and TRBJ2-2; 7 nucleotides match TRBD1. Looked up from germline, CDR1 is MGHRA and CDR2 is YSYEKL. The CDR3 length is 15 residues. V lost 4 bases and J lost 2; bases outside the gene matches: 4. CDR3 sequence: CASSPRQGNTGELFF. The CDR3 DNA follows: TGCGCCAGCAGCCCGCGACAGGGCAACACCGGGGAGCTGTTTTTT.

This chain connects TRBV6-4 to TRBJ2-3; TRBD2 is a possible D gene (6 bases). Germline assignment: CDR1 MRHNA and CDR2 SNTAGT. The ends were cut back, 3 bases at V and 1 base at J, with 14 bases in the middle. There are 16 residues in the CDR3. The CDR3 loop is CASSEVSGTRTDTQYF. CDR3 bases: TGTGCCAGCAGTGAGGTTTCAGGGACTCGCACAGATACGCAGTATTTT.

CDR3 region: CASSISSNTGELFF. CDR3 bases: TGTGCCAGCAGTATTTCCTCGAACACCGGGGAGCTGTTTTTT. This chain connects TRBV6-5 to TRBJ2-2; D is uncertain. Germline CDR1 is MNHEY and CDR2 is SVGAGI. Trimming removed 5 bases at V and 0 bases at J, with 7 bases between. CDR3 length: 14 amino acids.

This clone was seen once. The chain uses TRBV29-1 and TRBJ2-1; D perhaps matches TRBD1 (5 bases). The CDR3 runs 12 residues. The germline V gene has CDR1 SQVTM and CDR2 ANQGSEA. Trimming left V 8 bases short and J 5 bases short, with 13 bases between. CDR3 region: CSPLTGDNEQFF. The CDR3 DNA follows: TGCAGCCCCCTCACAGGAGACAATGAGCAGTTCTTC.

The chain joins TRBV11-2 to TRBJ1-6; D perhaps matches TRBD1 (5 bases). Trimming took off 3 bases at V and 7 bases at J, with 10 bases between the two ends. The CDR3 loop spans 14 amino acids. Germline V CDR1 and CDR2: SGHAT, FQNNGV. DNA of the CDR3: TGTGCCAGCAGCTTTGTCGGGGGAAATTCACCCCTCCACTTT. As protein: CASSFVGGNSPLHF. Full variable domain (rest looked up from reference TRBV11-2 and TRBJ1-6): EAGVAQSPRYKIIEKRQSVAFWCNPISGHATLYWYQQILGQGPKLLIQFQNNGVVDDSQLPKDRFSAERLKGVDSTLKIQPAKLEDSAVYLCASSFVGGNSPLHFGNGTRLTVT.

The chain recombines TRBV19 with TRBJ1-3, with a weak D call TRBD1 (6 bases). Trimming took 6 bases from V and 0 from J, leaving 12 bases between them. Germline CDR1 reads LNHDA; CDR2 reads SQIVND (reference sequence). The CDR3 runs 15 residues. The CDR3 DNA follows: TGTGCCAGTAGCAGTACAGGGAGCTCTGGAAACACCATATATTTT. It codes for CASSSTGSSGNTIYF.

The chain links TRBV7-6 to TRBJ1-1; D is unresolved. V lost 5 bases to trimming and J lost 4 bases, with 11 bases between them. Per the germline V gene, CDR1 is SGHVS and CDR2 is FNYEAQ. The CDR3 has 13 residues. The CDR3 reads CASSHSGITEAFF. CDR3 nucleotide sequence: TGTGCCAGCAGCCACTCCGGGATCACTGAAGCTTTCTTT.

The count of this clone is one. The chain has TRBV5-1 and TRBJ2-1; the D is unclear. Germline V gene data show CDR1 as SGHRS and CDR2 as YFSETQ. The CDR3 totals 15 residues. The V gene lost 3 bases and the J gene lost 4 bases, with 14 bases spanning the gap. Here the CDR3 reads CASSSTGLEYNEQFF. Here the CDR3 DNA reads TGCGCCAGCAGCTCTACGGGTTTAGAGTACAATGAGCAGTTCTTC.

With regard to this clone: This specimen includes other DNA sequences encoding the same CDR3. The chain employs TRBV6-5 and TRBJ2-7, with 8 positions matching TRBD1. V dropped 6 bases and J dropped 3; count of bases not matched to a gene: 4. Per the germline V gene, CDR1 is MNHEY and CDR2 is SVGAGI. CDR3 length: 13 residues. In nucleotides, the CDR3 is TGTGCCAGCAGCCAAGGACAGGGCTACGAGCAGTACTTC. Translated, it gives CASSQGQGYEQYF.

This clone was seen a few times. The chain links TRBV6-7 to TRBJ2-2; tentative D call: TRBD2 (5 bases). TRBV6-7 has ORF status, its function being uncertain. V lost 6 bases and J 1 base, leaving 18 bases between the germline ends. The CDR3 is 17 amino acids. Here the CDR3 reads CASSEGSCGMNTGELFF. CDR3 nucleotides: TGTGCCAGCAGCGAGGGAAGCTGCGGCATGAACACCGGGGAGCTGTTTTTT.

The V and J genes are TRBV3-1 (or the pseudogene TRBV3-2) and TRBJ1-2; D not resolved. The V gene lost 1 base and the J gene lost 4 bases, with 7 bases spanning the gap. Germline CDR1 LGHDT, CDR2 YNNKEL (reference sequence). The length of the CDR3 is 13 residues. In DNA form, the CDR3 reads TGTGCCAGCAGCCAAGCTGACACCTATGGCTACACCTTC. Protein product: CASSQADTYGYTF.